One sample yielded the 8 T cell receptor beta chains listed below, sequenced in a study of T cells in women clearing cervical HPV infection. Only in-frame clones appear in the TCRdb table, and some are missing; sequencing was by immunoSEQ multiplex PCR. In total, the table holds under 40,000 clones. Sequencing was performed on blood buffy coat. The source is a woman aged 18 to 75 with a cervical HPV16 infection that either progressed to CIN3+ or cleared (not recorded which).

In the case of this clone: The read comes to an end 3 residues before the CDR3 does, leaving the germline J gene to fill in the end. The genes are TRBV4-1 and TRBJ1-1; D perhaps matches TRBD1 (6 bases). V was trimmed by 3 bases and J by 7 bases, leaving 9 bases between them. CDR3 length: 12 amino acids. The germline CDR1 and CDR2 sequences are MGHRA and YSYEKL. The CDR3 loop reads CASSQGAGEAFF. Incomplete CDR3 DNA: TGCGCCAGCAGCCAGGGGGCTGGTGAA.

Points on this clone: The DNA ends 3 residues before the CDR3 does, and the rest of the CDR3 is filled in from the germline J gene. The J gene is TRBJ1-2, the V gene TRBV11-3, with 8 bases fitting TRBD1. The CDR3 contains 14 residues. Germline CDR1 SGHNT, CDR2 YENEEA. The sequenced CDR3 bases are TGTGCCAGCAGCCAGGTCAGGGACAGGAGCGAC. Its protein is CASSQVRDRSD. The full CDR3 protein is CASSQVRDRSDYTF.

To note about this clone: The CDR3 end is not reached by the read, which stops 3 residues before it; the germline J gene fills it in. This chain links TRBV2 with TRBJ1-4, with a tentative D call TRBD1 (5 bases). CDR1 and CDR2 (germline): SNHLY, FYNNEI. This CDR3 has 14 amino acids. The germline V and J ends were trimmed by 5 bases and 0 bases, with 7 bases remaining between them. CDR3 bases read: TGTGCCAGCAGTATGACAGCAACTAATGAAAAA. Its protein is CASSMTATNEK. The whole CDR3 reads CASSMTATNEKLFF.

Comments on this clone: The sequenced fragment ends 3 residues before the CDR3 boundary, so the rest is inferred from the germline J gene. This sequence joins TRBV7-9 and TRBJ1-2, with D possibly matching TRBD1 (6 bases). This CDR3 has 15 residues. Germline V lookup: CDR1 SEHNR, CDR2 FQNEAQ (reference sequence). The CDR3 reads CASSLGQLGYYDYTF. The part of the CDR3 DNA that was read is TGTGCCAGCAGCCTAGGACAGTTGGGCTACTACGAC.

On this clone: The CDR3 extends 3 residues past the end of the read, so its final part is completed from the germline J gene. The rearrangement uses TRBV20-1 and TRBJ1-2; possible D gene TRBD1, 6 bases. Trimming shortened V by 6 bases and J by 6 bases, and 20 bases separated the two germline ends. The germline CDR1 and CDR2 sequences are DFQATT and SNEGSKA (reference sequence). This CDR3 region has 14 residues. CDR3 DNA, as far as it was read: TGCAGTGCCGTATTAAGAGCAGGGGCGCATGGC. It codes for CSAVLRAGAHG. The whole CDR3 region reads CSAVLRAGAHGYTF.

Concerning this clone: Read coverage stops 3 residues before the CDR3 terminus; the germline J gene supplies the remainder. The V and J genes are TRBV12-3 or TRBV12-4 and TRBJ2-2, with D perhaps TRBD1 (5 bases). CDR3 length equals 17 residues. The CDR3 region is CASSSRVSGAGANVLFF. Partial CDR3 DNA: TGTGCCAGCAGTTCCCGGGTCTCTGGGGCTGGGGCCAACGTG.

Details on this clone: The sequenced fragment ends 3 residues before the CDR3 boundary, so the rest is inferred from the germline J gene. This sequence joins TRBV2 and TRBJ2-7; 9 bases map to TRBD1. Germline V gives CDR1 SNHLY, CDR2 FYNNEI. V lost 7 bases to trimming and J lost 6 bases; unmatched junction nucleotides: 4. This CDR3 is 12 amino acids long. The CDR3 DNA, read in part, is TGTGCCAGCACCCGGGACAGGGTCGAG. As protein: CASTRDRVE. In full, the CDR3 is CASTRDRVEQYF.

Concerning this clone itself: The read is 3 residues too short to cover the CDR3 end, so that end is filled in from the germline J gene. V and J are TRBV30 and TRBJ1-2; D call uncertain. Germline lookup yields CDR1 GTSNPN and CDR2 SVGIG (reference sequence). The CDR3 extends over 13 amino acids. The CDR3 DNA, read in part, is TGTGCCTGGAGTGTACTAGCGGGCCTGGAC. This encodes CAWSVLAGLD. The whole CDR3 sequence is CAWSVLAGLDYTF.